The entry below describes one T cell receptor (beta chain). Its antigen is as yet unknown. The sample comes from a study of persistence of HIV-infected CD4 T cells. Study background: Multiple blood draws of up to about 180 mL, except two donors with single leukapheresis. Study-wide results and limits: Bulk TCR data could not be restricted to HIV-1-infected CMV-responding cells. CMV- and Gag-responding cells had lower TCRbeta richness than CD3/CD28-responding cells.

Cells were stimulated with overlapping HIV-1 Gag 15-mer peptides. Responding CD4+ T cells were sorted by upregulation of both CD40 ligand and CD69. The immunoSEQ assay was version 4, run in survey mode. Profiling relied on immunoSEQ multiplex PCR, and the TCRdb table lists in-frame clones only, not all of them. Seen here are approximately 18,000 clones, roughly two thirds observed once, and the top ten hold less than 2.5%. This CDR3 is 16 amino acids long. The V end lost 7 bases, the J end lost 0 bases, and 17 bases lay between the germline ends. In germline, CDR1 is LNHDA, CDR2 SQIVND (reference sequence).

The V call is TRBV19, the J call TRBJ2-3; D unresolved. The starting material was CD4+ T cells sorted from PBMCs after approximately 20-hour stimulation, obtained from a patient who received antiretroviral therapy. This TCR came from an adult woman with HIV who was CMV-seropositive. The CDR3 region has the DNA TGTGCCAGTAAACGGTTGCCAGGCCCAAGCACAGATACGCAGTATTTT. Amino acid sequence: CASKRLPGPSTDTQYF.